These 3 T cell receptor beta chains share one sample of origin, sequenced in a study of OX40 agonist ivuxolimab in advanced cancers. Profiling relied on immunoSEQ multiplex PCR, and the TCRdb table lists in-frame clones only, not all of them. The sample has about 64,000 clones, roughly 85% seen once; the top ten hold 4.5% to 5%. Sequencing used CD4+ or CD8+ T cells sorted from blood, obtained in a trial of the OX40 agonist ivuxolimab. The origin of the receptors is an adult with an advanced solid tumor such as melanoma, head and neck, liver or kidney cancer.

The V gene is TRBV13, the J gene TRBJ1-1; D remains unclear. V was cut by 6 bases and J by 0 bases, with 20 bases left in between. Germline CDR1 PRHDT, CDR2 FYEKMQ (reference sequence). The CDR3 runs 17 residues. CDR3: CASRFRPDGLLNTEAFF. The CDR3 nucleotides are TGTGCCAGCAGGTTCCGCCCCGACGGGCTTCTGAACACTGAAGCTTTCTTT.

This clone is medium-sized by share. This chain joins TRBV19 and TRBJ1-4; no clear D. V gave up 1 base and J gave up 1 base, with 7 bases separating them. The CDR3 is 15 amino acids. CDR1 is LNHDA, CDR2 SQIVND, per germline (reference sequence). CDR3 in DNA: TGTGCCAGTAGTATAGGAGCCGTAACTAATGAAAAACTGTTTTTT. This codes for CASSIGAVTNEKLFF.

The chain uses TRBV9 and TRBJ2-6, with 9 bases fitting TRBD2. Germline assignment: CDR1 SGDLS and CDR2 YYNGEE. Trimming took 4 bases from V and 0 from J; bases not matched to a gene: 20. The CDR3 covers 22 residues. The CDR3: CASSPRLIGSGGSDSGANVLTF. The CDR3, as DNA: TGTGCCAGCAGCCCCCGACTGATAGGTAGCGGGGGTTCCGACTCTGGGGCCAACGTCCTGACTTTC.